This T cell receptor (beta chain) was captured by sequencing in a study of neurological immune-mediated disorders. There are 15 residues in the CDR3. Germline V gene data show CDR1 as SGHDT and CDR2 as YYEEEE. The J segment lost 3 bases and the V segment lost 3 bases, leaving 4 bases of the junction unmatched. TCRdb analysed the 5' RACE reads with MiXCR anew, one entry per CDR3 protein. Of roughly 29,000 distinct CDR3 sequences listed, around 21% are singletons. The chain links TRBV5-6 to TRBJ2-1, with TRBD1 matching 9 bases. The sequenced sample consisted of CD4+ T cells from blood. This TCR came from a man in his fifties or sixties with HTLV-1-associated myelopathy (HAM/TSP). The CDR3 is CASSYRDRVYNEQFF. The CDR3 nucleotides are TGTGCCAGCAGCTACCGGGACAGGGTCTACAATGAGCAGTTCTTC.